The 23 T cell receptor beta chains below come from one sample, sequenced in a study of cytomegalovirus exposure and HLA in healthy donors. 13 Jbeta primers and 60 Vbeta primers were used for the PCR. The method was immunoSEQ multiplex PCR; TCRdb's version includes in-frame clones alone and lacks a portion of them. The top ten hold roughly 2.8% of the sample, which has about 140,000 clones, 60% to 85% seen once. Sequences were obtained from PBMCs. The receptors originated from a male donor in good health and CMV-seronegative.

A remark on this clone: An end of the junction does not agree with germline; a read error may underlie this. The chain employs TRBV27 and TRBJ1-2; D not resolved. This CDR3 contains 15 residues. The V gene's germline CDR1 is MNHEY and CDR2 SMNVEV (reference sequence). The DNA of the CDR3 is TGTGCCAGCAGTTTATCATTTGCAACTAACTATGGCTACCCCTTC. Translation: CASSLSFATNYGYPF.

This sequence joins TRBV5-1 and TRBJ2-7; 12 bases align to TRBD1. With 4 bases clipped from V and 4 bases from J, the junction kept 6 bases outside the gene matches. The CDR3 spans 15 residues. Per germline, CDR1 SGHRS and CDR2 YFSETQ. CDR3 sequence reads: CASSGGTGGRYEQYF. CDR3 nucleotides: TGCGCCAGCAGCGGGGGGACAGGGGGCCGTTACGAGCAGTACTTC.

The V gene is TRBV9, the J gene TRBJ1-2, with D tentatively TRBD1 (5 bases). The germline gives CDR1 SGDLS, CDR2 YYNGEE. V lost 0 bases and J lost 7, with 16 bases in between. The CDR3 runs to 15 residues. The CDR3 loop is CASSVGGGLPPGYTF. The DNA for the CDR3 is TGTGCCAGCAGCGTAGGGGGGGGTCTACCCCCTGGCTACACCTTC. Supplemented by reference TRBV9 and TRBJ1-2, the full variable domain reads DSGVTQTPKHLITATGQRVTLRCSPRSGDLSVYWYQQSLDQGLQFLIQYYNGEERAKGNILERFSAQQFPDLHSELNLSSLELGDSALYFCASSVGGGLPPGYTFGSGTRLTVV.

This rearrangement joins TRBV6-1 to TRBJ2-5, with D possibly TRBD2 on 5 matching bases. Trimming removed 3 bases at V and 2 bases at J, with 19 bases between. Germline lookup yields CDR1 MNHNS and CDR2 SASEGT. CDR3 length: 17 amino acids. CDR3 DNA: TGTGCCAGCAGTGAGGGATTGTCGGCAGGAGGACAAGAGACCCAGTACTTC. It yields the protein CASSEGLSAGGQETQYF.

The gene calls are TRBV15 and TRBJ2-3, with D unclear. Germline V lookup: CDR1 LNHNV, CDR2 YYDKDF (reference sequence). Trimming removed 0 bases at V and 4 bases at J, with 11 bases between. The CDR3 sequence is 15 residues long. The DNA for the CDR3 is TGTGCCACCAGCAGAGATTGGCTTATCTCAGATACGCAGTATTTT. It specifies CATSRDWLISDTQYF.

The chain is built from TRBV10-3 and TRBJ2-1, with D possibly TRBD2 on 5 matching bases. Germline values: CDR1 ENHRY, CDR2 SYGVKD. This CDR3 has 15 residues. Deletions cut 5 bases from V and 2 bases from J, with 13 bases between. The CDR3 DNA follows: TGTGCCATCAGTACGCCGGCGGGCACCTACAATGAGCAGTTCTTC. This translates into CAISTPAGTYNEQFF.

V usage is TRBV6-5 and J usage is TRBJ2-2; D is perhaps TRBD1 (6 bases). The CDR3 is 15 residues long. Germline V gene sequence: CDR1 MNHEY, CDR2 SVGAGI. V was trimmed by 6 bases and J by 4 bases, leaving 15 bases between them. CDR3 sequence: CASRTKGVPTGELFF. CDR3 nucleotides: TGTGCCAGCAGAACGAAGGGGGTCCCCACCGGGGAGCTGTTTTTT.

The genes are TRBV27 and TRBJ2-7; 11 bases agree with TRBD1. Unmatched junction bases numbered 8, after V lost 5 bases and J lost 5 bases. The CDR3 spans 15 residues. Per germline, CDR1 MNHEY and CDR2 SMNVEV (reference sequence). Here the CDR3 reads CASSPRDRGSDEQYF. The CDR3 bases are TGTGCCAGCAGTCCCCGGGACAGGGGGTCGGACGAGCAGTACTTC.

The CDR3 sequence: CASSFRRETQYF. CDR3 sequence (DNA): TGCGCCAGCAGCTTCCGGAGGGAGACCCAGTACTTC. The rearrangement uses TRBV5-1 and TRBJ2-5; D possibly corresponds to TRBD2 (5 bases). V lost 2 bases and J 5 bases, leaving 7 bases between the germline ends. Germline V gene lookup returns CDR1 SGHRS and CDR2 YFSETQ. The CDR3 runs 12 residues.

The chain uses TRBV2 and TRBJ1-2; D may be TRBD1 (5 bases). This CDR3 contains 15 residues. The V gene lost 6 bases and the J gene lost 3 bases, with 17 bases spanning the gap. Per the germline V gene, CDR1 is SNHLY and CDR2 is FYNNEI. The chain's CDR3 is CASRSSGGKDYGYTF. In nucleotides, the CDR3 is TGTGCCAGCAGATCATCCGGGGGGAAGGACTATGGCTACACCTTC.

This chain joins TRBV9 and TRBJ1-6; D uncertain. This CDR3 comprises 17 residues. The germline gives CDR1 SGDLS, CDR2 YYNGEE. Trimming took 2 bases from V and 0 from J, leaving 12 bases between them. CDR3 region: CASSVGRSSSYNSPLHF. In DNA form, the CDR3 reads TGTGCCAGCAGCGTGGGCAGGTCGAGCTCCTATAATTCACCCCTCCACTTT.

The chain joins TRBV15 to TRBJ1-4; D gene ambiguous. Trimming took 5 bases from V and 4 from J, leaving 14 bases between them. This CDR3 has 15 residues. Germline V gives CDR1 LNHNV, CDR2 YYDKDF (reference sequence). The CDR3 nucleotides are TGTGCCACCAGCGCTCCAACTGAGAATAATGAAAAACTGTTTTTT. Its protein product is CATSAPTENNEKLFF.

This rearrangement joins TRBV6-6 to TRBJ2-7; a possible D gene is TRBD2 (6 bases). V was pared by 0 bases and J by 4 bases, with 7 bases between. From germline, CDR1 is MNHNY and CDR2 SVGAGI (reference sequence). The CDR3 consists of 13 residues. The CDR3 loop is CASSYSEGYEQYF. In DNA, the CDR3 is TGTGCCAGCAGTTACTCGGAGGGGTACGAGCAGTACTTC.

This clone was counted only a few times. The rearrangement joins TRBV30 to TRBJ2-3, with 7 bases fitting TRBD2. Germline loops: CDR1 GTSNPN, CDR2 SVGIG (reference sequence). V dropped 2 bases and J dropped 2; count of bases not matched to a gene: 7. The CDR3 extends over 15 amino acids. The CDR3 is CAWSRLALNTDTQYF. The DNA of the CDR3 is TGTGCCTGGAGTAGACTAGCTCTTAACACAGATACGCAGTATTTT.

This sequence joins TRBV5-4 and TRBJ2-2; TRBD2 agrees at 7 bases. With 5 bases clipped from V and 0 bases from J, the junction kept 7 bases outside the gene matches. The CDR3 covers 16 residues. Germline V CDR1 and CDR2: SGHNT, YYREEE (reference sequence). CDR3 nucleotides: TGTGCCAGCAGTCTTGGGGGAGGGGCGAACACCGGGGAGCTGTTTTTT. Translating gives CASSLGGGANTGELFF.

The rearrangement uses TRBV5-6 and TRBJ1-1; D is ambiguous. The CDR3 contains 13 residues. The germline V gene encodes CDR1 SGHDT and CDR2 YYEEEE. Trimming removed 0 bases from V and 6 bases from J, with 9 bases in between. The CDR3 sequence: CASSLGQLPEAFF. The CDR3 DNA follows: TGTGCCAGCAGCTTGGGGCAGTTGCCTGAAGCTTTCTTT.

This rearrangement joins TRBV5-6 to TRBJ1-1, with 9 bases aligning to TRBD1. Germline assignment: CDR1 SGHDT and CDR2 YYEEEE. The CDR3 sequence is 15 residues long. Trimming cost V 1 base and J 2 bases; bases outside gene matches: 3. The CDR3 here is CASSLRTGENTEAFF. CDR3 bases: TGTGCCAGCAGCTTGCGGACAGGGGAAAACACTGAAGCTTTCTTT.

The V gene is TRBV25-1, the J gene TRBJ1-1; 9 nucleotides agree with TRBD1. J lost 11 bases, V lost 1 base, and 5 bases had no gene match. This CDR3 contains 13 residues. CDR1 is MGHDK, CDR2 SYGVNS, per germline. CDR3 nucleotides: TGTGCCAGCAGTGAATTAGACAGGGGGAATGCTTTCTTT. It encodes CASSELDRGNAFF.

The chain recombines TRBV30 with TRBJ1-5; 8 bases are a match to TRBD1. This CDR3 region has 14 residues. With V trimmed by 1 base and J by 7 bases, 6 bases remained unmatched. Germline V gene sequence: CDR1 GTSNPN, CDR2 SVGIG (reference sequence). CDR3 sequence reads: CAWSDQGAGQPQHF. The CDR3, as DNA: TGTGCCTGGAGTGACCAGGGGGCAGGGCAGCCCCAGCATTTT.

J is TRBJ2-2 and V is TRBV27, with D possibly matching TRBD2 (5 bases). Per germline, CDR1 MNHEY and CDR2 SMNVEV (reference sequence). Deletions cut 3 bases from V and 3 bases from J, with 17 bases between. The CDR3 length is 17 residues. CDR3 amino acids: CASSLRQRGTDTGELFF. DNA for the CDR3: TGTGCCAGCAGTTTGCGTCAACGGGGAACGGACACCGGGGAGCTGTTTTTT.

This chain uses TRBV2 with TRBJ2-1; 9 bases are shared with TRBD2. From germline, CDR1 is SNHLY and CDR2 FYNNEI. The CDR3 totals 15 residues. After removal of 3 bases from V and 8 bases from J, the junction contained 8 bases not matched to a gene. CDR3 loop: CASSDPAGGRDEQFF. In DNA, the CDR3 is TGTGCCAGCAGTGATCCAGCGGGGGGCCGTGATGAGCAGTTCTTC.

The J gene is TRBJ2-7, the V gene TRBV9, with 15 bases identical to TRBD2. Losses at the gene ends were 4 bases for V and 6 bases for J; bases not matched to a gene: 8. CDR1 SGDLS and CDR2 YYNGEE come from the germline V gene. This CDR3 spans 16 amino acids. The CDR3 sequence is CASSPGLAGGLGEQYF. CDR3 DNA sequence: TGTGCCAGCAGCCCTGGACTAGCGGGAGGGCTTGGCGAGCAGTACTTC. Based on the CDR3 plus reference TRBV9 and TRBJ2-7, the full variable domain is DSGVTQTPKHLITATGQRVTLRCSPRSGDLSVYWYQQSLDQGLQFLIQYYNGEERAKGNILERFSAQQFPDLHSELNLSSLELGDSALYFCASSPGLAGGLGEQYFGPGTRLTVT.

V and J are TRBV27 and TRBJ1-1; no reliable D call. CDR1 MNHEY and CDR2 SMNVEV come from the germline V gene (reference sequence). The CDR3 spans 14 residues. The V gene lost 2 bases and the J gene lost 0 bases, with 7 bases spanning the gap. CDR3 sequence reads: CASSLNNLNTEAFF. In DNA, the CDR3 is TGTGCCAGCAGTTTAAACAATCTGAACACTGAAGCTTTCTTT.